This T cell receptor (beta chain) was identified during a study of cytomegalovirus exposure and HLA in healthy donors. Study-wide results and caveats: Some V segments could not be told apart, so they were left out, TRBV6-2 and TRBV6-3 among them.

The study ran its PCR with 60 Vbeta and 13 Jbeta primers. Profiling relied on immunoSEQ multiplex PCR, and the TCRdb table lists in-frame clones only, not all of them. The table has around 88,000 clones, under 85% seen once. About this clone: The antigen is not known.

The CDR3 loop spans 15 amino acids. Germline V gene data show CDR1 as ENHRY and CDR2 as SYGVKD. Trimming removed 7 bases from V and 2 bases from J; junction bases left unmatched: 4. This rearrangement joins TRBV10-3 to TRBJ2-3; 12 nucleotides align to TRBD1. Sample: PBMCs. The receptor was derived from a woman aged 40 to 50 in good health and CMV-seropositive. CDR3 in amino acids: CAITAGQGATDTQYF. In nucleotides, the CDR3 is TGTGCCATCACCGCGGGACAGGGGGCCACAGATACGCAGTATTTT.